This TCR beta chain was documented in a study of regulatory T cells in long-lasting Graves disease (dated by TCRdb to about 2021). Study-wide context: Persistent Graves' disease meant more than 5 years of antithyroid drug treatment with TSH receptor autoantibodies that stayed positive. The study was conducted in China and was registered as a clinical trial. Peripheral blood TCR sequencing and RNA sequencing compared persistent Graves' disease patients with newly diagnosed Graves' disease patients. On average, persistent Graves' disease patients in the clinical cohort had been on antithyroid drugs for approximately ten years. A total of around 35 samples underwent TCR sequencing: about 13 from persistent and roughly 20 from newly diagnosed Graves' disease patients. On the study overall, not on this receptor specifically: The study examined only peripheral blood because the primary lesion, thyroid tissue, could not be accessed. Patients with persistent disease shared more public clonotypes (fewer than 3,000) than newly diagnosed patients did (about 970). Sequencing and analysis were restricted to the TCR beta chain. Persistent Graves' disease patients showed lower TCR Shannon entropy and fewer highly expanded clones than newly diagnosed patients, suggesting clonal expansion. TRBV28, TRBJ1-2 and TRBJ2-5 were preferentially used in persistent disease, while TRBV20-1 and TRBJ2-1 were favored in newly diagnosed disease. The authors noted that the small sample size was a limitation that may lower accuracy.

From V the trimming removes 3 bases and from J it removes 6 bases, while the gene matches leave 10 bases of the junction unaccounted for. CDR3 length: 16 amino acids, cysteine to phenylalanine. Of the read, only the CDR3 DNA is kept; its 48 bases are in frame from base 1. As encoded in the germline V gene, CDR1 is MNHNS while CDR2 is SASEGT. Explained via the paper, the time point label denotes: persistent/refractory GD, antithyroid drugs over 5 years with positive TRAb. For both TCR sequencing and RNA sequencing, RNA was extracted from PBMCs in TRIzol. Graves' disease was diagnosed according to American Thyroid Association guidelines. Patients for the study were recruited at an endocrinology department in Xi'an, China. Each patient gave 7 to 9.5 milliliters of peripheral blood, collected in an EDTA anticoagulant tube. Ficoll Paque Plus density gradient separation was used to isolate PBMCs, and no further T cell sorting was performed. An Agilent 2100 Bioanalyzer and agarose gel were used to assess RNA quality, and a NanoDrop 2000 was used to measure RNA concentration.

This clonotype was observed many times. What antigen it recognizes has not been identified. Base qualities are not recorded, but no much larger clone differs from it by a single base. The library was obtained by multiplex PCR. TCRdb records Illumina HiSeq 4000 as the sequencer. TCR beta libraries were built with iRepertoire HTBI primers and Arm-PCR amplification of CDR3 regions. Before sequencing, the PCR products went through gel purification. The authors processed their data as follows. A total of 60 to 80 TRBV and some 13 TRBJ segments were identified across samples and were used for gene usage analysis of CDR3 amino acid clonotypes. Filtered high-quality paired reads were merged into contigs using COPE and FqMerger. BLAST was used to align contigs to IMGT TRBV, TRBD and TRBJ reference genes, with CDR3 defined following IMGT. Any clonotype with a frequency above 0.1% was counted as a highly expanded clone. Repertoire diversity was measured by Shannon entropy, and V-J evenness by the Gini coefficient. A clonotype was considered public if more than one individual shared it. Using fastp trimming at Q25 and MiXCR clonotype assembly, TCRdb reanalyzed the public sequencing data and kept in-frame beta chains. Rows matching on CDR3 protein sequence are summarized as one entry with the most common DNA and genes. It is TCRdb's table, rather than the study itself, that gives the V and J calls and clone size. The sample table lists hundreds of thousands of distinct CDR3 sequences, 21% of them with a count of one. In total, the top ten clones hold around 15% of the sample.

The material sequenced was peripheral blood mononuclear cells (PBMCs), taken when the disease was refractory, from a patient treated with antithyroid drugs. The origin of this receptor is a female donor with Graves disease. This receptor chain uses TRBV6-1 and TRBJ2-5; 10 junctional bases match TRBD1. At the DNA level, the sequence is TGTGCCAGCAGTGATAATATGACAGGGGGCAAGAAGACCCAGTACTTC. Its protein product is CASSDNMTGGKKTQYF.